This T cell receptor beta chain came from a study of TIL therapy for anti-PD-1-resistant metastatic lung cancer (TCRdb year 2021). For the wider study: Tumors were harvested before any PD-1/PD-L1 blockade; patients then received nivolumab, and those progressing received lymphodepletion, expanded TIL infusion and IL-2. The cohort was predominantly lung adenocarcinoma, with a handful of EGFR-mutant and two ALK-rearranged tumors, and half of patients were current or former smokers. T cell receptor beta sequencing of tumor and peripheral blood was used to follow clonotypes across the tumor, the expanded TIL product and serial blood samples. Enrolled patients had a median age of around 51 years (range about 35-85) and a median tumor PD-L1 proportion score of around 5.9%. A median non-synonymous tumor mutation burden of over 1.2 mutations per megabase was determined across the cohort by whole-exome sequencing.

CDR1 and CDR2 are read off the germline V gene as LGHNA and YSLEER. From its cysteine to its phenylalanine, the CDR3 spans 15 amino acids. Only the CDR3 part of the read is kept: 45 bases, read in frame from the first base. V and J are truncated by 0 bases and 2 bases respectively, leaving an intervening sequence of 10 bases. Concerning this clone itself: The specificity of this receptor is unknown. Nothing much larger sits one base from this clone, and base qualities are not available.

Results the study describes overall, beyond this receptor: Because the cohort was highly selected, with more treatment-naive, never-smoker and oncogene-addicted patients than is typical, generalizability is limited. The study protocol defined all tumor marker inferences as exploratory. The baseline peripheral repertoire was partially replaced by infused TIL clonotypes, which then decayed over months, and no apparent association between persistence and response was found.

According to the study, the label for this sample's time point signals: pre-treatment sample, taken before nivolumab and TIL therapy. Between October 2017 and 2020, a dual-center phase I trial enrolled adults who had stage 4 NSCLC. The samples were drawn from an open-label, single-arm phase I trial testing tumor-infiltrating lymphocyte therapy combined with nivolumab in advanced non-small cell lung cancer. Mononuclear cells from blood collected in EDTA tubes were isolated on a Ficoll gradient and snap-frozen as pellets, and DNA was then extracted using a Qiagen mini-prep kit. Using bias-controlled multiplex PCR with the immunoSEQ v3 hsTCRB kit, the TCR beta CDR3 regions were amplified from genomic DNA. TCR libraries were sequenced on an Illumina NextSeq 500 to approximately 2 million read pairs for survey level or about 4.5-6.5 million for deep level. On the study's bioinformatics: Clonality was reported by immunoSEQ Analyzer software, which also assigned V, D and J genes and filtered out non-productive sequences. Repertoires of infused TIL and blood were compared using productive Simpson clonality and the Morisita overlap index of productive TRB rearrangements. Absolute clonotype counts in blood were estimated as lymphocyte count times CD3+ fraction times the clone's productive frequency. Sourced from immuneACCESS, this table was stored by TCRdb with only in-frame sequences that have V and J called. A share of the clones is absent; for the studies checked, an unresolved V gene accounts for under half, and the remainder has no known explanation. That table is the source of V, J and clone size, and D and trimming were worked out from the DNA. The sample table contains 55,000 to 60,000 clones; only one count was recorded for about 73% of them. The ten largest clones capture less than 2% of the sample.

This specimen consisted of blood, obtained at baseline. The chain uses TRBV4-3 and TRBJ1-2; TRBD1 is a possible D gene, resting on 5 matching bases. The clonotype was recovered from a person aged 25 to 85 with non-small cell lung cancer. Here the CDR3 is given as CASSQDSGTNYGYTF. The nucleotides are TGCGCCAGCAGCCAAGATTCCGGGACGAACTATGGCTACACCTTC.